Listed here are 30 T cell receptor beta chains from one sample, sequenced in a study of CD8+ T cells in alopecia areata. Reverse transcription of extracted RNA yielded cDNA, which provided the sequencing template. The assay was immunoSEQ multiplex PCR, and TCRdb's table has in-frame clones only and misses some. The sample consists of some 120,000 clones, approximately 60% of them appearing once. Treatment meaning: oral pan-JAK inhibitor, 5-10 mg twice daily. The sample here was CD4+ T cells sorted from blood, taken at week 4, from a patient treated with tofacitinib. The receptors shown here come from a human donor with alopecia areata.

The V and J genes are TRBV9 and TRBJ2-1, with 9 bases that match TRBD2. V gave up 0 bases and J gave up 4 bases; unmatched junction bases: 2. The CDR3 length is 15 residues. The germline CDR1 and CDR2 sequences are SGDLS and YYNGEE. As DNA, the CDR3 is TGTGCCAGCAGCGTAGGTAGCGGGGGATACAATGAGCAGTTCTTC. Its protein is CASSVGSGGYNEQFF.

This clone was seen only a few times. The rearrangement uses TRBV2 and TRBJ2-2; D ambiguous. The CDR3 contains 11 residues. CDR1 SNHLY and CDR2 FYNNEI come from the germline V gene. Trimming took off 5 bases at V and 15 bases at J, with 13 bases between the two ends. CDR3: CASSLDAWVFF. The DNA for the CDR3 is TGTGCCAGCAGTTTGGATGCTTGGGTGTTTTTT.

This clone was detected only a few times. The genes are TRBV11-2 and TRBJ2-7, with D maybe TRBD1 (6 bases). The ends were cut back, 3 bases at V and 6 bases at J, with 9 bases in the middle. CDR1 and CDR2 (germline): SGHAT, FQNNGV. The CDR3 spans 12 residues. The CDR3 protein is CASSLRGSEQYF. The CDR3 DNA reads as TGTGCCAGCAGCTTGAGGGGGTCCGAGCAGTACTTC.

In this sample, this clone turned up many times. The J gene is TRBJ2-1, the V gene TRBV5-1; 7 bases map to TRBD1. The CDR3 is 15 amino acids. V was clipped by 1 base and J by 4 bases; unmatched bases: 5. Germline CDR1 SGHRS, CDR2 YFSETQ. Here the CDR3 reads CASSLYGTEYNEQFF. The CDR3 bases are TGCGCCAGCAGCTTGTATGGGACAGAGTACAATGAGCAGTTCTTC.

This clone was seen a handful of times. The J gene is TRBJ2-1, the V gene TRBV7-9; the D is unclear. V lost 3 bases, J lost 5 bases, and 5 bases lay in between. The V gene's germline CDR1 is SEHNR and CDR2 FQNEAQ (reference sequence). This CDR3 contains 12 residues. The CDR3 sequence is CASSFADNEQFF. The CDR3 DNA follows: TGTGCCAGCAGCTTCGCGGACAATGAGCAGTTCTTC.

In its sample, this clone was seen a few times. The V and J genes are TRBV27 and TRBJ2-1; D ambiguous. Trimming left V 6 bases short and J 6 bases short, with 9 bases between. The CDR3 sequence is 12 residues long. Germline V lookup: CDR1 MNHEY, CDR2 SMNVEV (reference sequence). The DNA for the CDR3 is TGTGCCAGCAGCTTGGTTGGCAATGAGCAGTTCTTC. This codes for CASSLVGNEQFF.

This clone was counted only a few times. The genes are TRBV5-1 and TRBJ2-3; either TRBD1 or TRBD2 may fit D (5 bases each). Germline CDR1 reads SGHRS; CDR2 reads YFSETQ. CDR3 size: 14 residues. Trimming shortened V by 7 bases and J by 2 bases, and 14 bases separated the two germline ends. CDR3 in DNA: TGCGCCAGCGAAACCGGGACGGACACAGATACGCAGTATTTT. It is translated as CASETGTDTDTQYF.

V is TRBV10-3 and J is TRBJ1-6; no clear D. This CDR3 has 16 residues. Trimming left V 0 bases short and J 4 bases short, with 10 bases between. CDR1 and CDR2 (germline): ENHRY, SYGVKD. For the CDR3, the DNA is TGTGCCATCAGTGAGTCGATGGGCCAGTATAATTCACCCCTCCACTTT. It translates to CAISESMGQYNSPLHF.

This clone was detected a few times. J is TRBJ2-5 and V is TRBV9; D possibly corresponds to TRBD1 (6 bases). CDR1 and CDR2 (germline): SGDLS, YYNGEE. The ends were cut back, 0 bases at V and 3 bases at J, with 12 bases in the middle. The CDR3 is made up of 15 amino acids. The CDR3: CASSVDPRTEETQYF. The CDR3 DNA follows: TGTGCCAGCAGCGTAGATCCCCGGACAGAAGAGACCCAGTACTTC.

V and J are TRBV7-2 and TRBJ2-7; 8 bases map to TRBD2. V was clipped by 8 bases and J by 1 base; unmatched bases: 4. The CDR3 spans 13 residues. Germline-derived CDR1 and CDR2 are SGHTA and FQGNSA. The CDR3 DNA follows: TGTGCCAGCGGCGGGAGGACATCCTACGAGCAGTACTTC. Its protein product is CASGGRTSYEQYF.

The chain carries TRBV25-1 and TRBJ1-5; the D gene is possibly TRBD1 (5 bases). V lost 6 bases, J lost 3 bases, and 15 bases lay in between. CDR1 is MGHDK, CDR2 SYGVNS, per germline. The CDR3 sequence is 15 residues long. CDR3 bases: TGTGCCAGCAGCGCGCCCGGGGCAGACAATCAGCCCCAGCATTTT. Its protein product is CASSAPGADNQPQHF.

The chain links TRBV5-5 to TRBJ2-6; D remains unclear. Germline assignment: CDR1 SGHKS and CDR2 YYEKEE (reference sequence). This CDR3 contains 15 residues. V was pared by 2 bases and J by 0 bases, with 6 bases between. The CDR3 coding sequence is TGTGCCAGCAGCTTAGAGTTCTCTGGGGCCAACGTCCTGACTTTC. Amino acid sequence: CASSLEFSGANVLTF.

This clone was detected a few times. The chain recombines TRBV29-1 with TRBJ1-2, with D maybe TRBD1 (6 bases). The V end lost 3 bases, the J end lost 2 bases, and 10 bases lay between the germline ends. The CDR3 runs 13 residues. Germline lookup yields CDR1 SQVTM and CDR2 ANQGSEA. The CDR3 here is CSVDGQLNYGYTF. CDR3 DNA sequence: TGCAGCGTTGATGGACAGTTAAACTATGGCTACACCTTC.

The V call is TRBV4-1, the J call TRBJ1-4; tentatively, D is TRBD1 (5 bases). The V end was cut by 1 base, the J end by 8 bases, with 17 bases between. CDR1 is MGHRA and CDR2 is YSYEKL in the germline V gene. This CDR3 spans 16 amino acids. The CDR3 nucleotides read TGCGCCAGCAGCCAAGGGTATGCGAACGAGGGGGAAAAACTGTTTTTT. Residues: CASSQGYANEGEKLFF.

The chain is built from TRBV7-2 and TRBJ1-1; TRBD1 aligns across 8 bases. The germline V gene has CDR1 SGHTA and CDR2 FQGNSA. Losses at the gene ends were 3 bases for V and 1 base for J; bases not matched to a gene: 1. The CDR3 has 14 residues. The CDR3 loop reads CASSLDRANTEAFF. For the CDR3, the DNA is TGTGCCAGCAGCTTGGACAGGGCGAACACTGAAGCTTTCTTT.

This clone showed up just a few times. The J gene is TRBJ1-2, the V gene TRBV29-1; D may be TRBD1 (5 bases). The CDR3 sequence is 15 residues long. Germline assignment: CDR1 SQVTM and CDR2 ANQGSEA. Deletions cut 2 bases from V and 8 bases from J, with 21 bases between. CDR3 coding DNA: TGCAGCGTTGAACTGGGCGGAGGCAGGGTAGAGGGCTACACCTTC. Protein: CSVELGGGRVEGYTF.

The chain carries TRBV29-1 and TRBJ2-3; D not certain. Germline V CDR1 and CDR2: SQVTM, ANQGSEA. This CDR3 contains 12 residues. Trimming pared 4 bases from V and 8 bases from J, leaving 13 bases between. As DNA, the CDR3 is TGCAGCGTTGTCCTGGCAGCAGCTACGCAGTATTTT. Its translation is CSVVLAAATQYF.

The chain's CDR3 is CASRGYTDTQYF. The CDR3 DNA follows: TGTGCCAGCAGGGGGTACACAGATACGCAGTATTTT. The chain combines TRBV6-5 with TRBJ2-3; D not certain. CDR3 length: 12 amino acids. Germline CDR1 reads MNHEY; CDR2 reads SVGAGI. Trimming took off 6 bases at V and 2 bases at J, with 6 bases between the two ends.

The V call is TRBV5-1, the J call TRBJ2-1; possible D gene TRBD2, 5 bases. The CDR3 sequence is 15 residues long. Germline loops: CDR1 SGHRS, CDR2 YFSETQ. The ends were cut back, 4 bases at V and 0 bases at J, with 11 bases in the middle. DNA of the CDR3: TGCGCCAGCAGCGTCGGGGTAAGCTCCTACAATGAGCAGTTCTTC. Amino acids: CASSVGVSSYNEQFF.

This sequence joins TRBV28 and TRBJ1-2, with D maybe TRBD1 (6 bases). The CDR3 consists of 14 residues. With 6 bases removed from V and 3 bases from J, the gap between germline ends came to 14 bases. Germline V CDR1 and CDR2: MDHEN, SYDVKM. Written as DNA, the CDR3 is TGTGCCAGCAGCCCGGGGGCCAGGGACTATGGCTACACCTTC. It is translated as CASSPGARDYGYTF.

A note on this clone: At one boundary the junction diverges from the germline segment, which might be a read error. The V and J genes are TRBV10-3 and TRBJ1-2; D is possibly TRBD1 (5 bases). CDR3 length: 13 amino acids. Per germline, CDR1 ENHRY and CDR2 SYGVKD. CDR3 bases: TGTGCCAGCAGTTCCAGGGAGAGCTATGGCTACACCTTC. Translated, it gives CASSSRESYGYTF.

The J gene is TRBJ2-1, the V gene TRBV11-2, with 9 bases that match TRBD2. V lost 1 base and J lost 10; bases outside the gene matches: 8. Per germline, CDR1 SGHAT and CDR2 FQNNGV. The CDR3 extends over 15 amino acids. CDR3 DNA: TGTGCCAGCAGCTTAGGGGCGGGAGGGCCGTGGGAGCAGTTCTTC. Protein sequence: CASSLGAGGPWEQFF.

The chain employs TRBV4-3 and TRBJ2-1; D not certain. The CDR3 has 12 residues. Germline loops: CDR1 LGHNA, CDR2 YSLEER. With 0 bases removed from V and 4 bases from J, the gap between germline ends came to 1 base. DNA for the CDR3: TGCGCCAGCAGCCAAGATTACAATGAGCAGTTCTTC. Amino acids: CASSQDYNEQFF.

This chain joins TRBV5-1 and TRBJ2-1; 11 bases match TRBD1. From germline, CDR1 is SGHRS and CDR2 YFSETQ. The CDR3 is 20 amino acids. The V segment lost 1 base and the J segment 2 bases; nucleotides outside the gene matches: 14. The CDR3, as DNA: TGCGCCAGCAGCTTGTCCGTGATTCTGGGACAGGGGGTTCCCTACAATGAGCAGTTCTTC. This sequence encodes CASSLSVILGQGVPYNEQFF. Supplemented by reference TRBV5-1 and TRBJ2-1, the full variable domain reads KAGVTQTPRYLIKTRGQQVTLSCSPISGHRSVSWYQQTPGQGLQFLFEYFSETQRNKGNFPGRFSGRQFSNSRSEMNVSTLELGDSALYLCASSLSVILGQGVPYNEQFFGPGTRLTVL.

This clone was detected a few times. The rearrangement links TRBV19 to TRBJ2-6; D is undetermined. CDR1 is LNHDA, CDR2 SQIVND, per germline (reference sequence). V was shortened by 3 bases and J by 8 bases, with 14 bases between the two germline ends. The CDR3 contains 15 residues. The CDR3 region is CASSIVGTTPNVLTF. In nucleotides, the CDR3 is TGTGCCAGTAGTATCGTGGGAACCACGCCCAACGTCCTGACTTTC.

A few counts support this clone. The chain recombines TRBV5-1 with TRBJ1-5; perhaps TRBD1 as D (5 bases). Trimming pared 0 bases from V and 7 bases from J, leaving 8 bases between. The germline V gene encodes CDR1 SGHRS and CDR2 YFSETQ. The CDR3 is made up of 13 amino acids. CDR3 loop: CASSLGGGQPQHF. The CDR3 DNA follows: TGCGCCAGCAGCTTGGGGGGCGGGCAGCCCCAGCATTTT.

As DNA, the CDR3 is TGTGCCAGCAGTGACCATTGGAATGAAAAACTGTTTTTT. Encoded protein: CASSDHWNEKLFF. This chain joins TRBV27 and TRBJ1-4, with no clear D. This CDR3 spans 13 amino acids. The V gene's germline CDR1 is MNHEY and CDR2 SMNVEV (reference sequence). The V end was cut by 5 bases, the J end by 5 bases, with 9 bases between.

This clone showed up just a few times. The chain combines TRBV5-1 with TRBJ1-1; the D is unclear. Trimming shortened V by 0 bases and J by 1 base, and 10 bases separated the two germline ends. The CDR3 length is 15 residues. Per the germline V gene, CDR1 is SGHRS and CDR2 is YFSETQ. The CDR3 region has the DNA TGCGCCAGCAGCTTGGATCAGGTTGGGAACACTGAAGCTTTCTTT. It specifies CASSLDQVGNTEAFF.

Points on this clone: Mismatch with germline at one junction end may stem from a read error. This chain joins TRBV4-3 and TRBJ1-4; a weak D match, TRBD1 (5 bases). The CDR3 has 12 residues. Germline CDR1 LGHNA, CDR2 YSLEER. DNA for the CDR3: TGCGCCAGCAGCTTCCCCCAGGGCCCTGTGAATTTT. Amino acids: CASSFPQGPVNF.

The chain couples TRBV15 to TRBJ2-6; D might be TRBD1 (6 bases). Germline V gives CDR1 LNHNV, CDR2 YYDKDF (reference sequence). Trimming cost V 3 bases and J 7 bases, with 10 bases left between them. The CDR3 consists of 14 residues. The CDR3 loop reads CATSRLGQANVLTF. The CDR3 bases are TGTGCCACCAGCAGGTTGGGACAAGCCAACGTCCTGACTTTC.